These 29 T cell receptor beta chains originate from one sample sequenced in a study of blood T cell repertoires in COVID-19. Assay used: immunoSEQ multiplex PCR; TCRdb lists only in-frame clones, some missing. The data contain 350,000 to 400,000 clones, 80% to 95% of them singletons. The sample was PBMCs or T cells enriched from blood (not recorded which). These receptors were obtained from a woman aged 40 to 50 who had been exposed to COVID-19.

V usage is TRBV6-5 and J usage is TRBJ2-1, with TRBD2 matching 7 bases. The CDR3 is 15 residues long. V dropped 6 bases and J dropped 7; count of bases not matched to a gene: 12. The germline gives CDR1 MNHEY, CDR2 SVGAGI. In DNA form, the CDR3 reads TGTGCCAGCAGCTCCCCCACAGCGGGGATGAATGAGCAGTTCTTC. Protein product: CASSSPTAGMNEQFF.

The genes are TRBV3-1 (or the pseudogene TRBV3-2) and TRBJ2-1; no reliable D call. The CDR3 is made up of 12 amino acids. Trimming took 1 base from V and 9 from J, leaving 7 bases between them. Germline loops: CDR1 LGHDT, CDR2 YNNKEL (reference sequence). The DNA of the CDR3 is TGTGCCAGCAGCCAAGGAGAGGTTGAGCAGTTCTTC. Its translation is CASSQGEVEQFF.

V gene TRBV7-9 combines with J gene TRBJ2-3; possibly TRBD2 for D (6 bases). CDR3 length: 14 residues. The germline V gene has CDR1 SEHNR and CDR2 FQNEAQ (reference sequence). Trimming shortened V by 7 bases and J by 1 base, and 12 bases separated the two germline ends. The CDR3 loop reads CASTFREGTDTQYF. The CDR3 DNA reads as TGTGCCAGCACTTTCAGGGAGGGCACAGATACGCAGTATTTT.

The rearrangement joins TRBV29-1 to TRBJ1-3, with 10 bases identical to TRBD1. Germline V gene lookup returns CDR1 SQVTM and CDR2 ANQGSEA. Unmatched junction bases numbered 8, after V lost 5 bases and J lost 1 base. The CDR3 runs 16 residues. CDR3 sequence reads: CSVTSPDRGSGNTIYF. CDR3 nucleotide sequence: TGCAGCGTTACGTCGCCGGACAGGGGGTCTGGAAACACCATATATTTT. Filled out from reference TRBV29-1 and TRBJ1-3, the complete variable domain reads SAVISQKPSRDICQRGTSLTIQCQVDSQVTMMFWYRQQPGQSLTLIATANQGSEATYESGFVIDKFPISRPNLTFSTLTVSNMSPEDSSIYLCSVTSPDRGSGNTIYFGEGSWLTVV.

The chain joins TRBV6-5 to TRBJ1-2; a weak D match, TRBD1 (5 bases). Germline values: CDR1 MNHEY, CDR2 SVGAGI. V was shortened by 5 bases and J by 5 bases, with 12 bases between the two germline ends. CDR3 size: 13 residues. CDR3 in DNA: TGTGCCAGCAGTCTGGACACCTTATATGGCTACACCTTC. Translating it yields CASSLDTLYGYTF.

This rearrangement joins TRBV11-3 to TRBJ2-1; weak D call: TRBD2 (6 bases). Between the trimmed V and J ends, which lost 5 bases and 10 bases, there was a span of 9 bases. CDR1 is SGHNT, CDR2 YENEEA, per germline. CDR3 size: 11 residues. The chain's CDR3 is CASSPGLEQFF. The CDR3 DNA is TGTGCCAGCAGCCCTGGACTAGAGCAGTTCTTC.

The chain has TRBV18 and TRBJ1-2, with D unclear. CDR1 and CDR2 (germline): KGHSH, LQKENI. The CDR3 is 13 amino acids. The germline V and J ends were trimmed by 4 bases and 6 bases, with 12 bases remaining between them. The CDR3 DNA follows: TGTGCCAGCTCACTCCGGGAGAACAATGGCTACACCTTC. Protein sequence: CASSLRENNGYTF.

This clone was seen a single time. The chain carries TRBV19 and TRBJ2-1, with 9 bases fitting TRBD1. This CDR3 region has 15 residues. Germline V gene sequence: CDR1 LNHDA, CDR2 SQIVND (reference sequence). V dropped 6 bases and J dropped 6; count of bases not matched to a gene: 9. The CDR3 spells CASSLGTGTPNEQFF. CDR3 sequence (DNA): TGTGCCAGTAGCCTGGGGACAGGGACCCCCAATGAGCAGTTCTTC.

J is TRBJ1-1 and V is TRBV10-1; 7 positions match TRBD1. The CDR3 spans 14 residues. Looked up from germline, CDR1 is WNHNN and CDR2 is SYGVQD (reference sequence). Losses at the gene ends were 4 bases for V and 2 bases for J; bases not matched to a gene: 4. DNA of the CDR3: TGCGCCAGCAGTGTTGGGACAGCCAACACTGAAGCTTTCTTT. This codes for CASSVGTANTEAFF.

The V call is TRBV5-4, the J call TRBJ1-2, with D tentatively TRBD1 (5 bases). Germline CDR1 is SGHNT and CDR2 is YYREEE (reference sequence). Trimming pared 3 bases from V and 4 bases from J, leaving 16 bases between. There are 15 residues in the CDR3. This CDR3 reads CASSWGGEGGYGYTF. The CDR3 nucleotides read TGTGCCAGCAGCTGGGGGGGAGAGGGCGGCTATGGCTACACCTTC.

This chain joins TRBV5-1 and TRBJ2-1; perhaps TRBD2 as D (6 bases). CDR1 and CDR2 from the germline V gene are SGHRS and YFSETQ. With 5 bases removed from V and 9 bases from J, the gap between germline ends came to 12 bases. This CDR3 spans 12 amino acids. CDR3 DNA: TGCGCCAGCAGTATGGGGGGAACTGAGCAGTTCTTC. It encodes CASSMGGTEQFF.

This chain joins TRBV27 and TRBJ1-2; D is undetermined. The ends were cut back, 3 bases at V and 7 bases at J, with 15 bases in the middle. CDR3 length: 14 amino acids. Germline CDR1 MNHEY, CDR2 SMNVEV (reference sequence). The DNA for the CDR3 is TGTGCCAGCAGTTTTTCTCGCGGTTTTAGTGGCTACACCTTC. Protein product: CASSFSRGFSGYTF.

The V gene is TRBV29-1, the J gene TRBJ1-2, with D unclear. The ends were cut back, 4 bases at V and 4 bases at J, with 19 bases in the middle. The V gene's germline CDR1 is SQVTM and CDR2 ANQGSEA. The CDR3 contains 15 residues. CDR3 protein: CSVVGGERVLYGYTF. In DNA, the CDR3 is TGCAGCGTTGTGGGCGGAGAGAGGGTTCTCTATGGCTACACCTTC.

The chain uses TRBV4-1 and TRBJ1-1, with 7 bases aligning to TRBD1. Per the germline V gene, CDR1 is MGHRA and CDR2 is YSYEKL. The CDR3 extends over 15 amino acids. Trimming removed 3 bases from V and 1 base from J; junction bases left unmatched: 5. This CDR3 is CASSQEDRRNTEAFF. The CDR3 DNA sequence: TGCGCCAGCAGCCAGGAGGACAGGCGGAACACTGAAGCTTTCTTT.

The rearrangement joins TRBV29-1 to TRBJ2-5; D uncertain. The germline V gene encodes CDR1 SQVTM and CDR2 ANQGSEA. V dropped 1 base and J dropped 5 bases, with 11 bases sitting between them. The CDR3 is made up of 13 amino acids. CDR3 sequence: CSVEVNGPETQYF. CDR3 nucleotides: TGCAGCGTTGAAGTTAATGGCCCTGAGACCCAGTACTTC.

The chain carries TRBV24-1 and TRBJ2-3, with 10 bases that match TRBD2. The CDR3 is 14 residues long. With 4 bases clipped from V and 7 bases from J, the junction kept 4 bases outside the gene matches. Germline V CDR1 and CDR2: KGHDR, SFDVKD. CDR3 bases: TGTGCCACCAGTGAAAGTAGCGGGAGGAATACGCAGTATTTT. Residues: CATSESSGRNTQYF.

The V call is TRBV11-2, the J call TRBJ2-3; D perhaps matches TRBD2 (5 bases). Trimming left V 2 bases short and J 5 bases short, with 14 bases between. Germline CDR1 and CDR2: SGHAT and FQNNGV. This CDR3 has 15 amino acids. CDR3 loop: CASSLLALGKDTQYF. CDR3 nucleotide sequence: TGTGCCAGCAGCTTACTAGCTCTGGGGAAAGATACGCAGTATTTT.

The chain carries TRBV24-1 and TRBJ1-2; D is possibly TRBD1 (6 bases). Deletions cut 3 bases from V and 4 bases from J, with 11 bases between. CDR1 KGHDR and CDR2 SFDVKD come from the germline V gene. This CDR3 spans 14 amino acids. CDR3 in DNA: TGTGCCACCAGTGATGGGGGGGCCAGCTATGGCTACACCTTC. Residues: CATSDGGASYGYTF.

This chain connects TRBV27 to TRBJ2-1; TRBD2 matches 9 bases. This CDR3 is 16 amino acids long. V lost 3 bases, J lost 1 base, and 4 bases stayed unmatched. Germline CDR1 is MNHEY and CDR2 is SMNVEV (reference sequence). The DNA of the CDR3 is TGTGCCAGCAGTTTGTCCCTAGCGGGGTCCTACAATGAGCAGTTCTTC. Protein: CASSLSLAGSYNEQFF.

This clone was detected once. The chain carries TRBV13 and TRBJ2-7; D unclear. There are 13 residues in the CDR3. Deletions cut 1 base from V and 4 bases from J, with 8 bases between. In germline, CDR1 is PRHDT, CDR2 FYEKMQ (reference sequence). CDR3 DNA sequence: TGTGCCAGCAGCTTAGACACCATTTACGAGCAGTACTTC. Encoded protein: CASSLDTIYEQYF.

The rearrangement links TRBV29-1 to TRBJ1-1, with 9 nucleotides matching TRBD1. Germline CDR1 SQVTM, CDR2 ANQGSEA. The CDR3 is 18 residues long. Germline trimming cut 2 bases from V and 0 bases from J; bases unmatched to any gene: 13. CDR3 sequence reads: CSVELPGGQGRVNTEAFF. Written as DNA, the CDR3 is TGCAGCGTTGAACTGCCTGGGGGACAGGGTCGGGTGAACACTGAAGCTTTCTTT.

V gene TRBV19 combines with J gene TRBJ1-3, with TRBD1 identical over 7 bases. The CDR3 length is 16 residues. Germline CDR1 reads LNHDA; CDR2 reads SQIVND (reference sequence). V lost 5 bases to trimming and J lost 0 bases; unmatched junction nucleotides: 7. The CDR3 nucleotides are TGTGCCAGTAGTTCCATCCGGGACAGCTCTGGAAACACCATATATTTT. Translated: CASSSIRDSSGNTIYF.

This chain links TRBV5-6 with TRBJ2-7, with D possibly matching TRBD1 (5 bases). The CDR3 has 14 amino acids. CDR1 and CDR2 from the germline V gene are SGHDT and YYEEEE. Trimming took 2 bases from V and 4 from J, leaving 13 bases between them. This chain's CDR3 is CASSLQGALYEQYF. The DNA for the CDR3 is TGTGCCAGCAGCTTACAAGGGGCGCTGTACGAGCAGTACTTC. Combining the CDR3 with reference TRBV5-6 and TRBJ2-7 gives the whole variable domain DAGVTQSPTHLIKTRGQQVTLRCSPKSGHDTVSWYQQALGQGPQFIFQYYEEEERQRGNFPDRFSGHQFPNYSSELNVNALLLGDSALYLCASSLQGALYEQYFGPGTRLTVT.

The genes are TRBV7-3 and TRBJ2-1, with D maybe TRBD2 (5 bases). The germline V gene has CDR1 SGHTA and CDR2 FQGTGA. The CDR3 totals 15 residues. V shed 5 bases and J shed 2 bases, with 13 bases lying between them. Here the CDR3 reads CASSRNGNTYNEQFF. For the CDR3, the DNA is TGTGCCAGCAGCCGTAACGGGAACACCTACAATGAGCAGTTCTTC.

This clone was found once. This chain links TRBV18 with TRBJ1-1; D possibly corresponds to TRBD1 (5 bases). The CDR3 sequence is 15 residues long. Trimming left V 3 bases short and J 4 bases short, with 15 bases between. Germline-derived CDR1 and CDR2 are KGHSH and LQKENI. The CDR3 protein is CASSPPRGSGTEAFF. The CDR3 DNA is TGTGCCAGCTCACCCCCCCGGGGGTCGGGCACTGAAGCTTTCTTT.

This rearrangement joins TRBV2 to TRBJ2-7; 8 positions match TRBD1. Trimming took 5 bases from V and 4 from J; bases not matched to a gene: 7. CDR1 and CDR2 from the germline V gene are SNHLY and FYNNEI. The CDR3 has 14 amino acids. In DNA form, the CDR3 reads TGTGCCAGCAGTCATACAGGGGGTGGGTACGAGCAGTACTTC. Translating it yields CASSHTGGGYEQYF. Full variable domain (remainder filled in from reference TRBV2 and TRBJ2-7): EPEVTQTPSHQVTQMGQEVILRCVPISNHLYFYWYRQILGQKVEFLVSFYNNEISEKSEIFDDQFSVERPDGSNFTLKIRSTKLEDSAMYFCASSHTGGGYEQYFGPGTRLTVT.

The chain couples TRBV30 to TRBJ2-2; D ambiguous. Germline-derived CDR1 and CDR2 are GTSNPN and SVGIG (reference sequence). The V gene lost 3 bases and the J gene lost 6 bases, with 11 bases spanning the gap. The CDR3 sequence is 13 residues long. CDR3 region: CAWRAISAGELFF. The CDR3 bases are TGTGCCTGGAGGGCTATAAGCGCCGGGGAGCTGTTTTTT. Variable domain in full (rest from reference TRBV30 and TRBJ2-2): SQTIHQWPATLVQPVGSPLSLECTVEGTSNPNLYWYRQAAGRGLQLLFYSVGIGQISSEVPQNLSASRPQDRQFILSSKKLLLSDSGFYLCAWRAISAGELFFGEGSRLTVL.

The chain carries TRBV16 and TRBJ1-4; no reliable D call. Germline lookup yields CDR1 KGHSY and CDR2 FQNENV. Trimming removed 9 bases at V and 7 bases at J, with 21 bases between. This CDR3 has 15 residues. The CDR3 DNA follows: TGTGCCAGTTCACCCACGCGCGCCTCAGGTGAAAAACTGTTTTTT. The encoded protein is CASSPTRASGEKLFF.

This clone showed up just once. V is TRBV9 and J is TRBJ1-1; D is unresolved. Germline V lookup: CDR1 SGDLS, CDR2 YYNGEE. CDR3 size: 14 residues. With 0 bases removed from V and 6 bases from J, the gap between germline ends came to 12 bases. The CDR3 nucleotides are TGTGCCAGCAGCGTAGGGAGCGGCGGGGCTGAAGCTTTCTTT. It encodes CASSVGSGGAEAFF.